The 16 T cell receptor beta chains below all came from one sample that was sequenced in a study of human CD4 T cells and Enterobacteriaceae. Produced via immunoSEQ multiplex PCR; TCRdb's table is partial and in-frame only. The table has 25,000 to 30,000 clones, about four fifths seen once. Memory CD4+ T cells were sorted as all CD4+ cells except CD45RA+CCR7+CD95- naive cells, over 95% pure. Source material: memory CD4+ T cells from blood. These receptors were collected from a human donor in good health.

The V gene is TRBV5-4, the J gene TRBJ2-3, with D tentatively TRBD2 (5 bases). CDR3 length: 16 amino acids. V dropped 4 bases and J dropped 0 bases, with 15 bases sitting between them. The germline CDR1 and CDR2 sequences are SGHNT and YYREEE (reference sequence). CDR3 region: CASSRGGILSTDTQYF. Here the CDR3 DNA reads TGTGCCAGCAGCCGAGGAGGTATCCTTAGCACAGATACGCAGTATTTT. Supplemented by reference TRBV5-4 and TRBJ2-3, the full variable domain reads ETGVTQSPTHLIKTRGQQVTLRCSSQSGHNTVSWYQQALGQGPQFIFQYYREEENGRGNFPPRFSGLQFPNYSSELNVNALELDDSALYLCASSRGGILSTDTQYFGPGTRLTVL.

This clone showed up just a few times. DNA of the CDR3: TGCGCCAGCAGCTCCGGGACTAGCACAGATACGCAGTATTTT. This codes for CASSSGTSTDTQYF. The rearrangement joins TRBV5-1 to TRBJ2-3; the D gene is possibly TRBD2 (6 bases). The CDR3 consists of 14 residues. Trimming took 3 bases from V and 0 from J, leaving 8 bases between them. Per germline, CDR1 SGHRS and CDR2 YFSETQ.

The chain links TRBV14 to TRBJ1-3; D is perhaps TRBD1 (5 bases). Trimming cost V 4 bases and J 4 bases, with 23 bases left between them. Germline lookup yields CDR1 SGHDN and CDR2 FVKESK. The CDR3 consists of 18 residues. Written as DNA, the CDR3 is TGTGCCAGCAGCCCTCCCCGCTCCTCGGGACTAAGAGGAAACACCATATATTTT. Its protein is CASSPPRSSGLRGNTIYF.

This clone was counted a single time. The chain couples TRBV6-1 to TRBJ2-6; perhaps TRBD2 as D (6 bases). Germline CDR1 MNHNS, CDR2 SASEGT. V dropped 8 bases and J dropped 2 bases, with 13 bases sitting between them. The CDR3 extends over 15 amino acids. CDR3 in DNA: TGTGCCAGCCGGGACTTTTCAACTGGGGCCAACGTCCTGACTTTC. The encoded protein is CASRDFSTGANVLTF.

V usage is TRBV6-6 and J usage is TRBJ2-5, with 9 bases matching TRBD2. Per germline, CDR1 MNHNY and CDR2 SVGAGI (reference sequence). J lost 3 bases, V lost 5 bases, and 7 bases had no gene match. The CDR3 is made up of 15 amino acids. The CDR3 reads CASSITTSGKETQYF. The CDR3 nucleotides read TGTGCCAGCAGTATAACGACTAGCGGAAAAGAGACCCAGTACTTC.

This CDR3 is CASSMRGTGELFF. DNA of the CDR3: TGTGCCAGTAGTATGAGGGGGACCGGGGAGCTGTTTTTT. The J gene is TRBJ2-2, the V gene TRBV19; tentatively, D is TRBD1 (6 bases). CDR1 LNHDA and CDR2 SQIVND come from the germline V gene (reference sequence). Between the trimmed V and J ends, which lost 3 bases and 5 bases, there was a span of 7 bases. The CDR3 sequence is 13 residues long.

The rearrangement joins TRBV6-4 to TRBJ2-3; D remains unclear. Germline CDR1 reads MRHNA; CDR2 reads SNTAGT. CDR3 length equals 14 residues. V dropped 2 bases and J dropped 6 bases, with 12 bases sitting between them. The CDR3 is CASSDDAYRDTQYF. In DNA form, the CDR3 reads TGTGCCAGCAGTGACGACGCCTACCGGGATACGCAGTATTTT.

The genes are TRBV7-2 and TRBJ2-2, with 13 bases aligning to TRBD2. The CDR3 extends over 15 amino acids. CDR1 and CDR2 (germline): SGHTA, FQGNSA. V was clipped by 6 bases and J by 7 bases; unmatched bases: 5. The CDR3 protein is CASSRTSGGNGELFF. CDR3 DNA sequence: TGTGCCAGCAGTCGGACTAGCGGGGGAAACGGGGAGCTGTTTTTT.

The chain joins TRBV9 to TRBJ1-4; D ambiguous. The CDR3 covers 15 residues. Between the trimmed V and J ends, which lost 0 bases and 3 bases, there was a span of 9 bases. CDR1 SGDLS and CDR2 YYNGEE come from the germline V gene. The CDR3, as DNA: TGTGCCAGCAGCGTAGGTCCAGCCTCTAATGAAAAACTGTTTTTT. Translation: CASSVGPASNEKLFF.

This clone was seen more than once but under ten times. The chain combines TRBV12-5 with TRBJ2-4, with 8 bases fitting TRBD1. Losses at the gene ends were 7 bases for V and 6 bases for J; bases not matched to a gene: 8. From germline, CDR1 is LGHNT and CDR2 FRNRAP. The CDR3 contains 14 residues. The CDR3 DNA follows: TGTGCTAGTGCTCCTGGACAGGGCGGAAACATTCAGTACTTC. Its protein is CASAPGQGGNIQYF.

The chain employs TRBV28 and TRBJ2-4; D possibly corresponds to TRBD1 (6 bases). The CDR3 is made up of 14 amino acids. V was shortened by 7 bases and J by 0 bases, with 10 bases between the two germline ends. Germline CDR1 is MDHEN and CDR2 is SYDVKM. The CDR3 protein is CASIQQGAKNIQYF. CDR3 coding DNA: TGTGCCAGCATCCAACAGGGAGCCAAAAACATTCAGTACTTC.

This clone is a singleton in its sample. The chain joins TRBV28 to TRBJ1-1; 7 bases are a match to TRBD1. Unmatched junction bases numbered 5, after V lost 6 bases and J lost 1 base. The length of the CDR3 is 14 residues. Germline assignment: CDR1 MDHEN and CDR2 SYDVKM. This CDR3 is CASSYRGTNTEAFF. For the CDR3, the DNA is TGTGCCAGCAGCTACAGGGGCACGAACACTGAAGCTTTCTTT.

V usage is TRBV28 and J usage is TRBJ2-5; a possible D gene is TRBD1 (5 bases). Germline lookup yields CDR1 MDHEN and CDR2 SYDVKM. The V and J ends lost 4 bases and 2 bases respectively, with 14 bases between them. CDR3 length equals 15 residues. CDR3 DNA sequence: TGTGCCAGCAGTTCCCTAGGGGCACCTCAAGAGACCCAGTACTTC. Translation gives CASSSLGAPQETQYF.

V and J are TRBV6-1 and TRBJ2-3, with 9 bases that match TRBD1. V was clipped by 8 bases and J by 2 bases; unmatched bases: 5. Germline values: CDR1 MNHNS, CDR2 SASEGT. This CDR3 has 14 amino acids. The CDR3 region is CASSDRGITDTQYF. In nucleotides, the CDR3 is TGTGCCAGCTCAGACAGGGGGATCACAGATACGCAGTATTTT.

V is TRBV29-1 and J is TRBJ2-3; 10 bases align to TRBD1. V lost 6 bases to trimming and J lost 0 bases; unmatched junction nucleotides: 9. Germline V gene sequence: CDR1 SQVTM, CDR2 ANQGSEA. This CDR3 region has 16 residues. CDR3 sequence (DNA): TGCAGCGTCCGCCGACAGGGGGCGACTAGCACAGATACGCAGTATTTT. Amino acids: CSVRRQGATSTDTQYF.

The chain combines TRBV30 with TRBJ1-1, with a tentative D call TRBD1 (6 bases). The germline V gene encodes CDR1 GTSNPN and CDR2 SVGIG (reference sequence). This CDR3 region has 15 residues. V dropped 4 bases and J dropped 7 bases, with 22 bases sitting between them. The DNA of the CDR3 is TGTGCCTGGATCCAGGTATCCTCCAGGGGAGGTGAAGCTTTCTTT. Amino acid sequence: CAWIQVSSRGGEAFF.